Below, 16 T cell receptor beta chains from the same sample are listed, as sequenced in a study of blood T cell repertoires in COVID-19. Produced via immunoSEQ multiplex PCR; TCRdb's table is partial and in-frame only. The sample lists over 250,000 clones, about 91% seen once, with around 12% in the top ten. Sequenced material: peripheral blood. Receptors were obtained from a woman aged 55-75 years with acute or convalescent COVID-19.

The chain joins TRBV6-2 or TRBV6-3 to TRBJ2-7; 9 bases agree with TRBD1. Germline V gives CDR1 MNHEY, CDR2 SVGEGT. The CDR3 spans 15 residues. V gave up 6 bases and J gave up 6 bases; unmatched junction bases: 12. The CDR3 nucleotides are TGTGCCAGCAGACCTACCTTGGGACAGGGTTCCGAGCAGTACTTC. Residues: CASRPTLGQGSEQYF.

The rearrangement joins TRBV7-9 to TRBJ2-1, with a possible D match to TRBD1 (7 bases). CDR1 and CDR2 from the germline V gene are SEHNR and FQNEAQ (reference sequence). The CDR3 totals 15 residues. Trimming shortened V by 5 bases and J by 1 base, and 12 bases separated the two germline ends. The CDR3 is CASSPAGGSYNEQFF. CDR3 coding DNA: TGTGCCAGCAGCCCTGCAGGGGGGTCCTACAATGAGCAGTTCTTC. Filled out from reference TRBV7-9 and TRBJ2-1, the complete variable domain reads DTGVSQNPRHKITKRGQNVTFRCDPISEHNRLYWYRQTLGQGPEFLTYFQNEAQLEKSRLLSDRFSAERPKGSFSTLEIQRTEQGDSAMYLCASSPAGGSYNEQFFGPGTRLTVL.

V is TRBV19 and J is TRBJ2-1, with 12 nucleotides matching TRBD2. Germline assignment: CDR1 LNHDA and CDR2 SQIVND (reference sequence). This CDR3 region has 14 residues. Unmatched junction bases numbered 5, after V lost 6 bases and J lost 8 bases. The CDR3: CASRLAGGPHEQFF. The CDR3 DNA sequence: TGTGCCAGTAGGCTAGCGGGGGGGCCCCATGAGCAGTTCTTC.

The rearrangement uses TRBV4-3 and TRBJ1-4; D remains ambiguous. The ends were cut back, 4 bases at V and 5 bases at J, with 11 bases in the middle. Germline CDR1 reads LGHNA; CDR2 reads YSLEER. The CDR3 loop spans 14 amino acids. The CDR3 region has the DNA TGCGCCAGCAGCCGGCTCCTCTCCAATGAAAAACTGTTTTTT. Translating it yields CASSRLLSNEKLFF.

DNA for the CDR3: TGTGCCAGCTCGTTCCGAGGACAGGGGGCGAGCGGGGAGCTGTTTTTT. It is translated as CASSFRGQGASGELFF. The chain couples TRBV18 to TRBJ2-2; 11 nucleotides line up with TRBD1. The CDR3 is 16 residues long. Germline CDR1 reads KGHSH; CDR2 reads LQKENI. The V gene end was trimmed by 6 bases and the J gene end by 7 bases; junction bases not matched to a gene: 10. The full variable domain, its missing parts supplied by reference TRBV18 and TRBJ2-2, is NAGVMQNPRHLVRRRGQEARLRCSPMKGHSHVYWYRQLPEEGLKFMVYLQKENIIDESGMPKERFSAEFPKEGPSILRIQQVVRGDSAAYFCASSFRGQGASGELFFGEGSRLTVL.

The chain has TRBV29-1 and TRBJ1-1; D is uncertain. Germline values: CDR1 SQVTM, CDR2 ANQGSEA. V was pared by 3 bases and J by 1 base, with 9 bases between. CDR3 length: 13 residues. The CDR3: CSVEVTRNTEAFF. For the CDR3, the DNA is TGCAGCGTTGAGGTCACCAGGAACACTGAAGCTTTCTTT.

Turning to this clone: Different DNA sequences within this sample yield the same CDR3. The chain couples TRBV5-4 to TRBJ2-2; TRBD2 matches 9 bases. V lost 7 bases, J lost 5 bases, and 9 bases stayed unmatched. The CDR3 has 15 amino acids. CDR1 and CDR2 (germline): SGHNT, YYREEE (reference sequence). The CDR3 DNA reads as TGTGCCAGCTCTCTTGCGGGGGGGCTGACCGGGGAGCTGTTTTTT. Translating it yields CASSLAGGLTGELFF.

This sequence joins TRBV6-4 and TRBJ2-1, with 7 bases identical to TRBD2. Per germline, CDR1 MRHNA and CDR2 SNTAGT. CDR3 length: 12 amino acids. V lost 3 bases and J lost 8; bases outside the gene matches: 1. CDR3 sequence reads: CASSEGGDEQFF. The CDR3 DNA is TGTGCCAGCAGTGAGGGGGGGGATGAGCAGTTCTTC.

This chain joins TRBV28 and TRBJ2-7, with TRBD1 matching 9 bases. Germline V CDR1 and CDR2: MDHEN, SYDVKM. Losses at the gene ends were 6 bases for V and 5 bases for J; bases not matched to a gene: 11. The CDR3 covers 15 residues. CDR3 loop: CASSSGTGYGDEQYF. The CDR3, as DNA: TGTGCCAGCAGCTCCGGGACAGGGTACGGGGACGAGCAGTACTTC. The variable domain in full, with the rest retrieved from reference TRBV28 and TRBJ2-7, is DVKVTQSSRYLVKRTGEKVFLECVQDMDHENMFWYRQDPGLGLRLIYFSYDVKMKEKGDIPEGYSVSREKKERFSLILESASTNQTSMYLCASSSGTGYGDEQYFGPGTRLTVT.

This clone was seen more than once but under ten times. This chain connects TRBV7-2 to TRBJ1-5; maybe TRBD1 (5 bases). This CDR3 is 13 amino acids long. Germline CDR1 reads SGHTA; CDR2 reads FQGNSA. Trimming stripped 6 bases from V and 6 bases from J, with 12 bases between. The DNA for the CDR3 is TGTGCCAGCAGACTACCCGGGGGTCAGCCCCAGCATTTT. It translates to CASRLPGGQPQHF.

This clone was seen more than once but under ten times. The chain carries TRBV29-1 and TRBJ2-3; 9 bases fit TRBD2. This CDR3 has 14 amino acids. The V gene end was trimmed by 3 bases and the J gene end by 3 bases; junction bases not matched to a gene: 4. CDR1 and CDR2 (germline): SQVTM, ANQGSEA. This CDR3 is CSVERLAVTDTQYF. As DNA, the CDR3 is TGCAGCGTTGAGAGACTAGCGGTAACAGATACGCAGTATTTT.

This clone was counted between two and nine times. The gene calls are TRBV5-1 and TRBJ2-6; 7 bases map to TRBD1. This CDR3 has 17 amino acids. V trimming: 2 bases; J trimming: 2 bases; junction bases outside the gene matches: 7. Germline-derived CDR1 and CDR2 are SGHRS and YFSETQ. CDR3 nucleotide sequence: TGCGCCAGCAGCTTCGAGACAGGGAGTACTGGGGCCAACGTCCTGACTTTC. Translation gives CASSFETGSTGANVLTF.

The V gene is TRBV6-5, the J gene TRBJ2-1, with TRBD2 identical over 8 bases. With V trimmed by 0 bases and J by 6 bases, 4 bases remained unmatched. Germline CDR1 reads MNHEY; CDR2 reads SVGAGI. The CDR3 covers 15 residues. Here the CDR3 DNA reads TGTGCCAGCAGTTACTCCCGAGCGGGAGCCAATGAGCAGTTCTTC. Translating it yields CASSYSRAGANEQFF.

This chain joins TRBV19 and TRBJ2-7; 7 bases map to TRBD1. The V gene's germline CDR1 is LNHDA and CDR2 SQIVND (reference sequence). Trimming removed 5 bases from V and 4 bases from J; junction bases left unmatched: 2. The CDR3 loop spans 12 amino acids. The CDR3 reads CASSGDRYEQYF. DNA for the CDR3: TGTGCCAGTAGTGGGGACAGATACGAGCAGTACTTC.

The rearrangement uses TRBV7-2 and TRBJ1-5, with no clear D. Germline CDR1 is SGHTA and CDR2 is FQGNSA. This CDR3 has 14 amino acids. Trimming took off 5 bases at V and 3 bases at J, with 11 bases between the two ends. In nucleotides, the CDR3 is TGTGCCAGCAGCCTCCTCCGCTACAATCAGCCCCAGCATTTT. It is translated as CASSLLRYNQPQHF.

The chain carries TRBV5-6 and TRBJ1-2, with 8 bases aligning to TRBD1. Germline assignment: CDR1 SGHDT and CDR2 YYEEEE. The J segment lost 4 bases and the V segment lost 4 bases, leaving 15 bases of the junction unmatched. The CDR3 consists of 17 residues. CDR3 DNA sequence: TGTGCCAGCAGCGGGAGGGGTGACAGGGGTTTATTCTATGGCTACACCTTC. Translation: CASSGRGDRGLFYGYTF.